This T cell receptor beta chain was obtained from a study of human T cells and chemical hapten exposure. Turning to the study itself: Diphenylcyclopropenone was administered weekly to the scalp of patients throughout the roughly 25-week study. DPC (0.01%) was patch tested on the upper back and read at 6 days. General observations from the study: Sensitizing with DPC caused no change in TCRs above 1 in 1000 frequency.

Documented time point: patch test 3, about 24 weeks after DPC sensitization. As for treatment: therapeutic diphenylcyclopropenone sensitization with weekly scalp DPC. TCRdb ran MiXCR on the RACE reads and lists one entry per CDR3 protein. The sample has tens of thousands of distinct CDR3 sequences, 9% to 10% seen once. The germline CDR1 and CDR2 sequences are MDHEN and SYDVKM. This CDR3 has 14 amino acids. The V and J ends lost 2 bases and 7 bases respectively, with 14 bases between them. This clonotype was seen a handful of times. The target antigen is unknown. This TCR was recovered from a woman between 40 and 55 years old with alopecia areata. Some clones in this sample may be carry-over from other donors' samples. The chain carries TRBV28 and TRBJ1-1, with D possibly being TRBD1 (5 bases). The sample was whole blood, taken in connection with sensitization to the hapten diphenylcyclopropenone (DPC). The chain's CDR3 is CASSLGGGKGEAFF. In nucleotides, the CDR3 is TGTGCCAGCAGTTTAGGCGGGGGGAAAGGTGAAGCTTTCTTT.